Listed here are 27 T cell receptor beta chains from one sample, sequenced in a study of blood T cell repertoires in COVID-19. Generated by immunoSEQ multiplex PCR, the TCRdb table keeps only in-frame clones and is missing some. The sample has under 250,000 clones, 75% to 85% seen once; the top ten hold roughly 13%. The specimen was peripheral blood. These receptors all stem from a human donor in a cohort sampled during active COVID-19.

The chain employs TRBV6-1 and TRBJ2-3, with 8 bases identical to TRBD1. Unmatched junction bases numbered 12, after V lost 0 bases and J lost 7 bases. In germline, CDR1 is MNHNS, CDR2 SASEGT. CDR3 length: 17 amino acids. DNA for the CDR3: TGTGCCAGCAGTGAAGCGCGAGGACAGGGATGGAGCCATACGCAGTATTTT. Translation: CASSEARGQGWSHTQYF.

V usage is TRBV6-1 and J usage is TRBJ2-7, with D perhaps matching TRBD2 (6 bases). The CDR3 covers 14 residues. Deletions cut 3 bases from V and 4 bases from J, with 13 bases between. Germline values: CDR1 MNHNS, CDR2 SASEGT. CDR3 amino acids: CASSDPGLRYEQYF. The CDR3 nucleotides read TGTGCCAGCAGTGATCCGGGACTCAGATACGAGCAGTACTTC.

V gene TRBV10-3 combines with J gene TRBJ1-2, with D possibly TRBD1 on 5 matching bases. The V gene lost 2 bases and the J gene lost 0 bases, with 13 bases spanning the gap. Germline CDR1 ENHRY, CDR2 SYGVKD. The CDR3 totals 16 residues. The chain's CDR3 is CAISEGEGETNYGYTF. CDR3 nucleotides: TGTGCCATCAGTGAGGGGGAAGGGGAAACTAACTATGGCTACACCTTC.

This clone was recorded at least ten times. The chain couples TRBV28 to TRBJ2-3; 13 positions agree with TRBD2. CDR3 length: 19 amino acids. Germline V gene lookup returns CDR1 MDHEN and CDR2 SYDVKM. With V trimmed by 5 bases and J by 2 bases, 13 bases remained unmatched. For the CDR3, the DNA is TGTGCCAGCAGTCTAGTGGGGACTAGCGGGGAAATTTCCACAGATACGCAGTATTTT. It is translated as CASSLVGTSGEISTDTQYF.

The chain employs TRBV5-1 and TRBJ2-6; 12 bases are a match to TRBD2. The V gene end was trimmed by 3 bases and the J gene end by 1 base; junction bases not matched to a gene: 2. In germline, CDR1 is SGHRS, CDR2 YFSETQ. This CDR3 spans 17 amino acids. The CDR3 reads CASSWTSGISGANVLTF. The CDR3 DNA is TGCGCCAGCAGCTGGACTAGCGGGATTTCTGGGGCCAACGTCCTGACTTTC.

This clone was recorded only once. The J gene is TRBJ1-6, the V gene TRBV19; 10 positions agree with TRBD1. Germline V gene data show CDR1 as LNHDA and CDR2 as SQIVND (reference sequence). J gave up 11 bases and V 5 bases, and 9 bases lay outside the gene matches. The CDR3 has 15 amino acids. CDR3 DNA sequence: TGTGCCAGTAGTCGCTCCCGGGACAGGGGAGCACCCCTCCACTTT. This encodes CASSRSRDRGAPLHF.

The chain employs TRBV19 and TRBJ2-3; maybe TRBD2 (6 bases). Trimming cost V 4 bases and J 3 bases, with 11 bases left between them. The CDR3 is 14 amino acids. Germline V CDR1 and CDR2: LNHDA, SQIVND (reference sequence). The chain's CDR3 is CASSREEGTDTQYF. Here the CDR3 DNA reads TGTGCCAGTAGTAGGGAGGAGGGAACAGATACGCAGTATTTT.

This clone showed up many times. The V gene is TRBV5-1, the J gene TRBJ2-7; D is possibly TRBD2 (5 bases). CDR1 and CDR2 (germline): SGHRS, YFSETQ. This CDR3 is built from 14 residues. Between the trimmed V and J ends, which lost 0 bases and 6 bases, there was a span of 13 bases. CDR3 sequence reads: CASSLGVGEGEQYF. For the CDR3, the DNA is TGCGCCAGCAGCTTGGGGGTAGGAGAGGGCGAGCAGTACTTC.

The rearrangement links TRBV28 to TRBJ2-7, with D hard to call. Germline V gene sequence: CDR1 MDHEN, CDR2 SYDVKM. V was pared by 4 bases and J by 5 bases, with 15 bases between. The CDR3 contains 14 residues. In DNA form, the CDR3 reads TGTGCCAGCAGTTCCGTCCCGGGTAACCACGAGCAGTACTTC. Translated, it gives CASSSVPGNHEQYF.

The chain links TRBV18 to TRBJ1-3; 10 bases are a match to TRBD1. The trim removed 2 bases at V and 7 bases at J, leaving 8 bases unmatched. Per the germline V gene, CDR1 is KGHSH and CDR2 is LQKENI. The CDR3 consists of 16 residues. CDR3 nucleotides: TGTGCCAGCTCACCATCCGGGGACAGGGGACCCAACACCATATATTTT. Translated: CASSPSGDRGPNTIYF.

V gene TRBV28 combines with J gene TRBJ1-1, with a weak D call TRBD1 (6 bases). Between the trimmed V and J ends, which lost 8 bases and 1 base, there was a span of 26 bases. The CDR3 spans 18 residues. Germline-derived CDR1 and CDR2 are MDHEN and SYDVKM. As DNA, the CDR3 is TGTGCCAGCCCTCCCCGTCTGCGGGGGGGCGCAGCGAACACTGAAGCTTTCTTT. Protein sequence: CASPPRLRGGAANTEAFF.

The rearrangement joins TRBV28 to TRBJ2-7; TRBD2 is a possible D gene (6 bases). Trimming stripped 8 bases from V and 0 bases from J, with 20 bases between. This CDR3 has 16 amino acids. CDR1 is MDHEN and CDR2 is SYDVKM in the germline V gene. In DNA form, the CDR3 reads TGTGCCAGCGTCCCTGGGGGGTGGACCTCCTCCTACGAGCAGTACTTC. Translation gives CASVPGGWTSSYEQYF.

V gene TRBV19 combines with J gene TRBJ1-4; unclear D gene. The CDR3 sequence is 15 residues long. Trimming shortened V by 5 bases and J by 8 bases, and 18 bases separated the two germline ends. Germline-derived CDR1 and CDR2 are LNHDA and SQIVND (reference sequence). CDR3 in DNA: TGTGCCAGTAGTTCCTACGGGAGGCCGGACGAAAAACTGTTTTTT. It translates to CASSSYGRPDEKLFF.

The J gene is TRBJ1-2, the V gene TRBV6-2 or TRBV6-3, with TRBD1 identical over 8 bases. Unmatched junction bases numbered 10, after V lost 0 bases and J lost 4 bases. Germline-derived CDR1 and CDR2 are MNHEY and SVGEGT. The CDR3 is made up of 17 amino acids. DNA of the CDR3: TGTGCCAGCAGTTACTCGAGGGCTCCAGGGGGCGTCTATGGCTACACCTTC. Residues: CASSYSRAPGGVYGYTF.

This clone has only a few counts. The chain employs TRBV30 and TRBJ1-1; TRBD1 agrees at 10 bases. This CDR3 spans 12 amino acids. With 0 bases clipped from V and 11 bases from J, the junction kept 3 bases outside the gene matches. In germline, CDR1 is GTSNPN, CDR2 SVGIG (reference sequence). CDR3 sequence (DNA): TGTGCCTGGAGTGTATCGGACAGGGGGGCTTTCTTT. Encoded protein: CAWSVSDRGAFF.

DNA for the CDR3: TGCGCCAGCAGCTCCCCCGCAGCGGTTAACACCGGGGAGCTGTTTTTT. The encoded protein is CASSSPAAVNTGELFF. V is TRBV5-1 and J is TRBJ2-2; perhaps TRBD2 as D (5 bases). CDR3 length equals 16 residues. The V end lost 3 bases, the J end lost 2 bases, and 14 bases lay between the germline ends. CDR1 is SGHRS and CDR2 is YFSETQ in the germline V gene.

The V call is TRBV15, the J call TRBJ1-1; D unclear. The V and J ends lost 1 base and 3 bases respectively, with 12 bases between them. Germline V gene lookup returns CDR1 LNHNV and CDR2 YYDKDF (reference sequence). The CDR3 consists of 15 residues. The CDR3 sequence is CATSRGRGWDTEAFF. The CDR3 region has the DNA TGTGCCACCAGCAGAGGTAGAGGGTGGGACACTGAAGCTTTCTTT.

The genes are TRBV19 and TRBJ2-7, with a tentative D call TRBD2 (6 bases). CDR1 and CDR2 from the germline V gene are LNHDA and SQIVND (reference sequence). CDR3 length: 15 residues. V lost 7 bases, J lost 0 bases, and 16 bases lay in between. CDR3 sequence reads: CASKKAGTDSYEQYF. In DNA form, the CDR3 reads TGTGCCAGTAAAAAGGCGGGGACGGACTCCTACGAGCAGTACTTC.

The rearrangement joins TRBV27 to TRBJ2-1; 7 positions agree with TRBD2. Germline CDR1 reads MNHEY; CDR2 reads SMNVEV (reference sequence). This CDR3 has 15 amino acids. V lost 5 bases, J lost 3 bases, and 7 bases stayed unmatched. The CDR3 protein is CASSLLADNYNEQFF. The CDR3 region has the DNA TGTGCCAGCAGTCTTCTAGCGGACAACTACAATGAGCAGTTCTTC.

The chain links TRBV27 to TRBJ2-7, with D unclear. This CDR3 spans 13 amino acids. Germline V gives CDR1 MNHEY, CDR2 SMNVEV (reference sequence). Trimming pared 6 bases from V and 1 base from J, leaving 10 bases between. The CDR3 DNA reads TGTGCCAGCAGCGCGGTGTCTTCCTACGAGCAGTACTTC. Residues: CASSAVSSYEQYF.

A single count supports this clone. The chain is built from TRBV7-9 and TRBJ2-3; the match to TRBD2 covers 8 bases. CDR1 and CDR2 from the germline V gene are SEHNR and FQNEAQ (reference sequence). V trimming: 4 bases; J trimming: 3 bases; junction bases outside the gene matches: 6. This CDR3 comprises 15 residues. The CDR3 DNA reads TGTGCCAGCAGCTCCCCGGGGGGGCTAACAGATACGCAGTATTTT. It codes for CASSSPGGLTDTQYF.

This rearrangement joins TRBV28 to TRBJ2-6; D may be TRBD2 (7 bases). This CDR3 spans 17 amino acids. In germline, CDR1 is MDHEN, CDR2 SYDVKM. Trimming removed 5 bases at V and 0 bases at J, with 14 bases between. The CDR3 sequence is CASSVGGTNSGANVLTF. CDR3 in DNA: TGTGCCAGCAGTGTCGGGGGGACAAACTCTGGGGCCAACGTCCTGACTTTC.

CDR3 amino acids: CASSPRGTSTDTQYF. CDR3 DNA sequence: TGCGCCAGCAGCCCCAGGGGGACCTCTACAGATACGCAGTATTTT. V gene TRBV5-1 combines with J gene TRBJ2-3; TRBD1 agrees at 7 bases. The CDR3 is 15 amino acids. V was clipped by 4 bases and J by 3 bases; unmatched bases: 8. Germline CDR1 SGHRS, CDR2 YFSETQ.

The rearrangement joins TRBV7-9 to TRBJ2-1; TRBD1 agrees at 10 bases. The germline CDR1 and CDR2 sequences are SEHNR and FQNEAQ (reference sequence). CDR3 length: 16 amino acids. J lost 0 bases, V lost 6 bases, and 5 bases had no gene match. DNA of the CDR3: TGTGCCAGCAGTAGGACAGGGGGGAGCTCCTACAATGAGCAGTTCTTC. Its translation is CASSRTGGSSYNEQFF.

The V call is TRBV4-1, the J call TRBJ2-5; 14 bases are a match to TRBD2. The CDR3 has 17 amino acids. J was trimmed by 2 bases and V by 4 bases; bases with no gene match: 6. Germline values: CDR1 MGHRA, CDR2 YSYEKL. CDR3 sequence reads: CASSPRLAGGLQETQYF. For the CDR3, the DNA is TGCGCCAGCAGCCCTCGACTAGCGGGGGGGCTGCAAGAGACCCAGTACTTC.

This rearrangement joins TRBV2 to TRBJ2-1, with TRBD2 matching over 9 bases. The CDR3 has 16 residues. Germline CDR1 SNHLY, CDR2 FYNNEI. The J segment lost 2 bases and the V segment lost 6 bases, leaving 8 bases of the junction unmatched. This chain's CDR3 is CASRKFRGRAYNEQFF. Written as DNA, the CDR3 is TGTGCCAGCAGAAAGTTTCGCGGGAGGGCCTACAATGAGCAGTTCTTC.

This rearrangement joins TRBV5-6 to TRBJ2-7; D uncertain. Deletions cut 2 bases from V and 3 bases from J, with 12 bases between. The CDR3 totals 14 residues. Germline CDR1 SGHDT, CDR2 YYEEEE. The chain's CDR3 is CASSFLNGVYEQYF. The CDR3, as DNA: TGTGCCAGCAGCTTCCTGAACGGAGTCTACGAGCAGTACTTC.